This T cell receptor beta chain was captured in a study of T cell repertoires in cytomegalovirus infection. Study at large: In public TCR beta signatures, there were indications of both CMV infection and matching HLA type. Study-wide findings and caveats: The study found HLA-C-restricted CMV-specific TCR beta clonotypes dominating the ex vivo response.

TCRdb reprocessed the reads with MiXCR, giving one entry per CDR3 protein. The sample has 8,000 or so distinct CDR3 sequences, approximately 49% seen once; the top ten hold about 81%. This CDR3 region has 19 residues. Germline V gives CDR1 SGHTA, CDR2 FQGNSA. This clonotype was counted once. The antigen is not known. One end of the junction fails to match germline, which may point to a read error. The sequencing sample was made of PBMCs, sequenced either directly or after in vitro stimulation (not recorded which). The chain joins TRBV7-2 to TRBJ1-2; tentative D call: TRBD1 (5 bases). This TCR derives from a human donor in good health (CMV status not recorded). Some clones in this sample may be carry-over from other donors' samples. The CDR3 region has the DNA TGTGCCAGCGGCTTCGGGGACGTCACTCAGACGGGGTTGGGTAGTGGCTACCCCTTC. This gives the protein CASGFGDVTQTGLGSGYPF.